This TCR beta chain was observed in a study of CD8 T cells in ankylosing spondylitis. The J segment lost 4 bases and the V segment lost 6 bases, leaving 8 bases of the junction unmatched. The CDR3 consists of 13 residues. CDR1 and CDR2 (germline): SQVTM, ANQGSEA. This clonotype was seen many times. Quantitative 5'-RACE was performed with molecular barcodes, and it yielded the TCR beta libraries. TCRdb independently ran MiXCR on the 5' RACE reads; one entry per CDR3 protein. The sample lists 350,000 or so distinct CDR3 sequences, about 9.9% seen once, with 9.1% in the top ten. Sequencing was performed on blood, either unsorted or a sorted T cell fraction (not recorded which). This sequence joins TRBV29-1 and TRBJ2-5; TRBD2 agrees at 7 bases. The receptor comes from a female donor with ankylosing spondylitis or in good health (not recorded which). For the CDR3, the DNA is TGCAGCGTAAGACTAGCCCAGGGAGAGACCCAGTACTTC. Amino acids: CSVRLAQGETQYF.